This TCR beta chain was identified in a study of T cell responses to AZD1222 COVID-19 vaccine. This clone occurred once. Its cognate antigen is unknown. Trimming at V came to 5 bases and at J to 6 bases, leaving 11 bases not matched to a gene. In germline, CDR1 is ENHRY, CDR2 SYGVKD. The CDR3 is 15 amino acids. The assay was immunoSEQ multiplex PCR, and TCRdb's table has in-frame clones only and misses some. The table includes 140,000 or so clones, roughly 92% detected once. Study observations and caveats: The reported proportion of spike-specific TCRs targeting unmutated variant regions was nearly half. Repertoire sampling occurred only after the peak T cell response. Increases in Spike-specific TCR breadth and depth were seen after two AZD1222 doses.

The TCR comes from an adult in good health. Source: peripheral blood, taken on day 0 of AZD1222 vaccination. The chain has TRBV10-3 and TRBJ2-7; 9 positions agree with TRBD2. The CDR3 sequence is CAISSLEREVTEQYF. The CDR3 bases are TGTGCCATCAGTTCCCTCGAGCGGGAGGTAACCGAGCAGTACTTC.